The 21 T cell receptor beta chains listed next were all sequenced from one sample in a study of blood T cell repertoires in COVID-19. Method: immunoSEQ multiplex PCR; TCRdb's copy keeps in-frame clones and lacks some. Of about 140,000 clones listed, around 80% were seen once; the top ten hold about 1.8%. Sequenced sample: peripheral blood. The receptors originated from a woman aged 55-69 years with acute or convalescent COVID-19.

The chain is built from TRBV19 and TRBJ2-2; 9 positions match TRBD1. The CDR3 loop spans 17 amino acids. CDR1 LNHDA and CDR2 SQIVND come from the germline V gene (reference sequence). The junction had 12 bases not matched to a gene; V was cut back by 5 bases and J by 5 bases. DNA of the CDR3: TGTGCCAGTAGTCCCCGGGGGACAGGGTATGGAACCGGGGAGCTGTTTTTT. It codes for CASSPRGTGYGTGELFF.

The CDR3 DNA reads TGTGCCAGTGCCAGGGGGGCGGCTAATGAAAAACTGTTTTTT. Translated: CASARGAANEKLFF. The V gene is TRBV5-6, the J gene TRBJ1-4; TRBD1 agrees at 7 bases. V shed 8 bases and J 3 bases; nucleotides not matched to a gene: 7. This CDR3 has 14 amino acids. The V gene's germline CDR1 is SGHDT and CDR2 YYEEEE.

The chain joins TRBV25-1 to TRBJ1-6; 7 bases fit TRBD1. Germline-derived CDR1 and CDR2 are MGHDK and SYGVNS. V gave up 10 bases and J gave up 0 bases; unmatched junction bases: 3. The CDR3 extends over 14 amino acids. In DNA, the CDR3 is TGTGCCACCGCAGGGGGCTCCTATAATTCACCCCTCCACTTT. As protein: CATAGGSYNSPLHF.

This clone was observed a few times. This chain joins TRBV10-3 and TRBJ2-7; D might be TRBD2 (6 bases). The CDR3 covers 17 residues. The germline V gene has CDR1 ENHRY and CDR2 SYGVKD. Deletions cut 0 bases from V and 4 bases from J, with 19 bases between. The CDR3 DNA reads as TGTGCCATCAGTGAGTCTTCTTCCGGTACTAGCTGGTACGAGCAGTACTTC. It encodes CAISESSSGTSWYEQYF.

This clone was seen repeatedly, ten times or more. V is TRBV6-2 or TRBV6-3 and J is TRBJ2-5; maybe TRBD2 (5 bases). CDR3 length equals 15 residues. The ends were cut back, 2 bases at V and 5 bases at J, with 15 bases in the middle. Germline V lookup: CDR1 MNHEY, CDR2 SVGEGT. CDR3: CASSYGVGAWETQYF. The CDR3 nucleotides are TGTGCCAGCAGTTACGGTGTGGGAGCTTGGGAGACCCAGTACTTC.

This chain connects TRBV5-1 to TRBJ1-5; 9 nucleotides align to TRBD1. The germline gives CDR1 SGHRS, CDR2 YFSETQ. The CDR3 spans 13 residues. V dropped 4 bases and J dropped 9; count of bases not matched to a gene: 5. CDR3 sequence reads: CASSAGQGTPQHF. The CDR3 region has the DNA TGCGCCAGCAGCGCAGGACAGGGGACGCCCCAGCATTTT. Filled out from reference TRBV5-1 and TRBJ1-5, the complete variable domain reads KAGVTQTPRYLIKTRGQQVTLSCSPISGHRSVSWYQQTPGQGLQFLFEYFSETQRNKGNFPGRFSGRQFSNSRSEMNVSTLELGDSALYLCASSAGQGTPQHFGDGTRLSIL.

This chain connects TRBV19 to TRBJ1-2; 7 bases map to TRBD1. The CDR3 has 14 amino acids. Germline CDR1 reads LNHDA; CDR2 reads SQIVND (reference sequence). J lost 6 bases, V lost 3 bases, and 7 bases had no gene match. The CDR3, as DNA: TGTGCCAGTAGTATCGGGACAGTAAGTCATGGCTACACCTTC. As protein: CASSIGTVSHGYTF.

The rearrangement uses TRBV10-1 and TRBJ2-7; TRBD1 aligns across 7 bases. Looked up from germline, CDR1 is WNHNN and CDR2 is SYGVQD (reference sequence). The CDR3 sequence is 17 residues long. The ends lost 4 bases at V and 7 bases at J; junction bases unmatched: 19. The CDR3 sequence is CASSGVRQGPRLREQYF. In nucleotides, the CDR3 is TGCGCCAGCAGTGGGGTAAGACAGGGACCCCGATTGAGAGAGCAGTACTTC.

The chain has TRBV4-1 and TRBJ2-5; tentatively, D is TRBD2 (5 bases). Trimming pared 0 bases from V and 6 bases from J, leaving 17 bases between. Per germline, CDR1 MGHRA and CDR2 YSYEKL. The CDR3 runs 16 residues. The CDR3 spells CASSQDRPTRSQTQYF. The CDR3 nucleotides read TGCGCCAGCAGCCAAGATCGGCCTACTAGGAGCCAGACCCAGTACTTC.

The CDR3 coding sequence is TGTGCCAGCAGCCAAGATTCGGGACAGATCGATTCACCCCTCCACTTT. As protein: CASSQDSGQIDSPLHF. The V call is TRBV4-2, the J call TRBJ1-6, with TRBD1 matching 7 bases. Germline V gene sequence: CDR1 LGHNA, CDR2 YNFKEQ. V trimming: 0 bases; J trimming: 8 bases; junction bases outside the gene matches: 7. This CDR3 region has 16 residues.

J is TRBJ2-7 and V is TRBV10-3; the match to TRBD2 covers 9 bases. Trimming removed 6 bases from V and 3 bases from J; junction bases left unmatched: 3. Germline CDR1 reads ENHRY; CDR2 reads SYGVKD. The length of the CDR3 is 13 residues. The CDR3 loop reads CAIRTSGYYEQYF. Here the CDR3 DNA reads TGTGCCATCAGGACTAGCGGCTACTACGAGCAGTACTTC.

The chain carries TRBV7-9 and TRBJ1-4; the match to TRBD1 covers 9 bases. Germline values: CDR1 SEHNR, CDR2 FQNEAQ (reference sequence). With 6 bases clipped from V and 10 bases from J, the junction kept 9 bases outside the gene matches. The CDR3 spans 14 residues. CDR3 bases: TGTGCCAGCAGACTCGGACAGGGACAGGGAAAACTGTTTTTT. Its protein product is CASRLGQGQGKLFF.

A single count supports this clone. The V gene is TRBV3-1 (or the pseudogene TRBV3-2), the J gene TRBJ2-3; tentative D call: TRBD2 (5 bases). Per the germline V gene, CDR1 is LGHDT and CDR2 is YNNKEL (reference sequence). The CDR3 loop spans 15 amino acids. V was trimmed by 1 base and J by 2 bases, leaving 10 bases between them. The CDR3 nucleotides are TGTGCCAGCAGCCAAGGGCTAGCCTTCACAGATACGCAGTATTTT. It translates to CASSQGLAFTDTQYF.

This clone came up many times. The J gene is TRBJ2-1, the V gene TRBV7-9, with 8 bases lining up with TRBD2. Trimming cost V 8 bases and J 5 bases; bases outside gene matches: 14. The CDR3 sequence is 16 residues long. CDR1 is SEHNR, CDR2 FQNEAQ, per germline (reference sequence). CDR3 amino acids: CASAPGSGTSHNEQFF. CDR3 DNA: TGTGCCAGCGCACCAGGTAGCGGGACTTCTCACAATGAGCAGTTCTTC.

The chain uses TRBV30 and TRBJ1-3; a weak D match, TRBD1 (5 bases). The germline gives CDR1 GTSNPN, CDR2 SVGIG (reference sequence). The CDR3 has 14 amino acids. Trimming shortened V by 5 bases and J by 3 bases, and 14 bases separated the two germline ends. The CDR3 sequence is CAWAPGGSGNTIYF. The DNA of the CDR3 is TGTGCCTGGGCCCCCGGGGGGAGTGGAAACACCATATATTTT. The full variable domain, in which reference TRBV30 and TRBJ1-3 provide the parts outside the CDR3, is SQTIHQWPATLVQPVGSPLSLECTVEGTSNPNLYWYRQAAGRGLQLLFYSVGIGQISSEVPQNLSASRPQDRQFILSSKKLLLSDSGFYLCAWAPGGSGNTIYFGEGSWLTVV.

The V gene is TRBV28, the J gene TRBJ1-5; 8 positions match TRBD1. The CDR3 totals 15 residues. Per the germline V gene, CDR1 is MDHEN and CDR2 is SYDVKM. V trimming: 6 bases; J trimming: 3 bases; junction bases outside the gene matches: 7. As DNA, the CDR3 is TGTGCCAGCAGCCAGACAGGGGCTAACAATCAGCCCCAGCATTTT. Its protein is CASSQTGANNQPQHF.

The table lists this clone with a count of one. The chain recombines TRBV9 with TRBJ2-3; 9 nucleotides match TRBD1. CDR3 length equals 15 residues. Germline V CDR1 and CDR2: SGDLS, YYNGEE. The V gene end was trimmed by 2 bases and the J gene end by 4 bases; junction bases not matched to a gene: 5. CDR3 sequence (DNA): TGTGCCAGCAGCGTGGGACAGGGAGGCCCAGATACGCAGTATTTT. Amino acids: CASSVGQGGPDTQYF. Complete variable domain (other parts from reference TRBV9 and TRBJ2-3): DSGVTQTPKHLITATGQRVTLRCSPRSGDLSVYWYQQSLDQGLQFLIQYYNGEERAKGNILERFSAQQFPDLHSELNLSSLELGDSALYFCASSVGQGGPDTQYFGPGTRLTVL.

V gene TRBV28 combines with J gene TRBJ1-2; TRBD1 matches at 7 bases. Germline loops: CDR1 MDHEN, CDR2 SYDVKM. Unmatched junction bases numbered 2, after V lost 4 bases and J lost 3 bases. The CDR3 spans 13 residues. The CDR3 region has the DNA TGTGCCAGCAGTTCAGGGACAGACTATGGCTACACCTTC. Protein product: CASSSGTDYGYTF.

This rearrangement joins TRBV6-1 to TRBJ2-3; unclear D gene. Looked up from germline, CDR1 is MNHNS and CDR2 is SASEGT. The CDR3 consists of 13 residues. V gave up 0 bases and J gave up 7 bases, with 8 bases separating them. For the CDR3, the DNA is TGTGCCAGCAGTGAAGCGCCTAGAAATACGCAGTATTTT. Protein sequence: CASSEAPRNTQYF.

This sequence joins TRBV5-1 and TRBJ2-6, with a tentative D call TRBD1 (5 bases). The CDR3 runs to 18 residues. Trimming removed 5 bases from V and 2 bases from J, with 20 bases in between. The germline CDR1 and CDR2 sequences are SGHRS and YFSETQ. The CDR3 sequence is CASRLNSGLLAGANVLTF. The CDR3 DNA sequence: TGCGCCAGCAGGCTAAATTCAGGGCTGTTGGCTGGGGCCAACGTCCTGACTTTC.

The chain couples TRBV6-5 to TRBJ1-5, with a tentative D call TRBD1 (5 bases). Germline V lookup: CDR1 MNHEY, CDR2 SVGAGI. The CDR3 sequence is 12 residues long. Trimming left V 7 bases short and J 4 bases short, with 8 bases between. CDR3 nucleotide sequence: TGTGCCAGCACGGGGGGTAATCAGCCCCAGCATTTT. Translated, it gives CASTGGNQPQHF.